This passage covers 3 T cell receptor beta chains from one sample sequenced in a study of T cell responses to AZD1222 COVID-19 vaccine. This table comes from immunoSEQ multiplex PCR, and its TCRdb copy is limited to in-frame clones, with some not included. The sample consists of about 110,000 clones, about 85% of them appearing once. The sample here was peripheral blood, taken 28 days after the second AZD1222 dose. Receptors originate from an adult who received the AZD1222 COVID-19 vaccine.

CDR3 protein: CASGPGTGGLTYNEQFF. The CDR3 bases are TGTGCCAGCGGCCCCGGGACAGGGGGCCTTACCTACAATGAGCAGTTCTTC. The genes are TRBV5-4 and TRBJ2-1, with 12 bases lining up with TRBD1. The germline V gene encodes CDR1 SGHNT and CDR2 YYREEE (reference sequence). The CDR3 has 17 amino acids. Trimming at V came to 7 bases and at J to 2 bases, leaving 10 bases not matched to a gene.

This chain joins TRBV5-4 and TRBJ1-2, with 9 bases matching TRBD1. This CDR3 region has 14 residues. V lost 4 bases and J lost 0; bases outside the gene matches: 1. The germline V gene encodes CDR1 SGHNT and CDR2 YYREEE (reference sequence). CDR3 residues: CASSRTGANYGYTF. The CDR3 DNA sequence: TGTGCCAGCAGCCGGACAGGGGCTAACTATGGCTACACCTTC.

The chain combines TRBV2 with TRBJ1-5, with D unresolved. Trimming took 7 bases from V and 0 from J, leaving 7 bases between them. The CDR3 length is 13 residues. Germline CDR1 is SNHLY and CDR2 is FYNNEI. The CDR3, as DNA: TGTGCCAGCAAAGGTCTTAGCAATCAGCCCCAGCATTTT. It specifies CASKGLSNQPQHF.